The rows below give T cell receptor delta chains drawn from one sample of a study of gamma-delta chains in newborns, infants, children. TCRdb made new clone calls on the reads using CATT. The table includes roughly 3,100 delta-chain clones, less than 55% detected once. The material sequenced was blood. The receptor set was obtained from a child who received the measles vaccine. Both conserved end residues are part of each CDR3. A D gene is named only where the DNA matches it firmly. Rows give clone size only sometimes, using once, few, many, or a class for an expanded clone.

v_gene	abundance	d_gene	j_gene	CDR3aa	CDR3nt
TRDV1	.	.	TRDJ1	CALGELGATCGFSPGGFGPKLIF	TGTGCTCTTGGGGAACTAGGGGCAACCTGTGGGTTTTCCCCGGGTGGATTTGGACCCAAACTCATCTTT
TRDV1	medium-sized	TRDD3	TRDJ1	CALVPMRTKAGDTGELIF	TGTGCTCTTGTTCCAATGAGAACCAAAGCGGGGGATACGGGGGAGCTCATCTTT
TRDV3	large	.	TRDJ1	CAADPSGTDKLIF	TGTGCCGCTGACCCAAGCGGCACCGATAAACTCATCTTT
TRDV1	.	TRDD3	TRDJ1	CALGYEYFPTDGSTGGYTDKLIF	TGTGCTCTTGGTTATGAATATTTTCCTACCGATGGCAGTACTGGGGGATACACCGATAAACTCATCTTT
TRDV1	medium-sized	.	TRDJ1	CALGEHNINYVADKLIF	TGTGCTCTTGGGGAACACAATATTAACTACGTCGCCGATAAACTCATCTTT
TRDV1	few	TRDD3	TRDJ1	CALGEIRLLQVGDTRFDKLIF	TGTGCTCTTGGGGAAATTCGTCTCCTACAGGTGGGGGATACGCGCTTCGATAAACTCATCTTT
TRDV1	.	.	TRDJ1	CALGESGPHVVPTDKLIF	TGCGCTCTTGGGGAAAGTGGCCCGCACGTAGTACCCACCGATAAACTCATCTTT
TRDV2	medium-sized	TRDD3	TRDJ1	CACDTAGGYPPRYTDKLIF	TGTGCCTGTGACACCGCTGGGGGATATCCCCCCCGGTACACCGATAAACTCATCTTT
TRDV1	medium-sized	TRDD3	TRDJ3	CALGELDLISLGGRFISWDTRQMFF	TGTGCTCTTGGGGAACTTGACCTTATTTCCCTTGGGGGAAGATTTATTTCCTGGGACACCCGACAGATGTTTTTC
TRDV1	.	.	TRDJ1	CALGEPPYGINTDKLIF	TGTGCTCTTGGGGAACCTCCCTACGGGATAAACACCGATAAACTCATCTTT
TRDV2	.	TRDD3	TRDJ1	CACDPVLGDTQRGKLIF	TGTGCCTGTGACCCAGTACTGGGGGATACGCAGAGGGGTAAACTCATCTTT
TRDV3	.	.	TRDJ1	CASVYGVLETDKLIF	TGTGCCTCTGTCTACGGGGTACTGGAAACCGATAAACTCATCTTT
TRDV1	medium-sized	.	TRDJ1	CALGEPPYPTRTGFYTDKLIF	TGTGCTCTTGGGGAACCCCCGTATCCTACCCGAACTGGGTTCTACACCGATAAACTCATCTTT
TRDV3	large	TRDD3	TRDJ1	CAFTSWGIREETDKLIF	TGTGCCTTTACCTCTTGGGGGATACGCGAGGAAACCGATAAACTCATCTTT
TRDV1	few	TRDD3	TRDJ1	CALGEPIFLRRYWGRELIF	TGTGCTCTTGGGGAACCAATATTCCTCCGTCGTTACTGGGGGAGGGAACTCATCTTT
TRDV1	medium-sized	TRDD3	TRDJ1	CALGDPSRMPSPDSRPQGDTVGDKLIF	TGTGCTCTTGGGGATCCGTCAAGGATGCCTTCCCCGGACTCTAGACCTCAGGGGGATACTGTGGGGGATAAACTCATCTTT
TRDV1	large	TRDD2	TRDJ1	CALGGGLPMPPIPDYTDKLIF	TGTGCTCTTGGGGGCGGACTTCCTATGCCCCCGATACCAGACTACACCGATAAACTCATCTTT
TRDV1	few	TRDD3	TRDJ1	CALGELTPAFSFLGDPYTDKLIF	TGTGCTCTTGGGGAACTCACCCCGGCCTTCTCGTTCTTGGGGGACCCGTACACCGATAAACTCATCTTT
TRDV1	.	TRDD3	TRDJ1	CALGETDAPYWGIIPRTDKLIF	TGTGCTCTTGGGGAAACCGACGCCCCGTACTGGGGGATAATTCCCAGGACCGATAAACTCATCTTT
TRDV2	medium-sized	TRDD3	TRDJ3	CACDSTGGSSSWDTRQMFF	TGTGCCTGTGACAGTACTGGGGGATCAAGCTCCTGGGACACCCGACAGATGTTTTTC
TRDV1	.	.	TRDJ1	CALGEGPLPPHAVGDYTDDKLIF	TGCGCTCTTGGGGAAGGGCCCCTTCCCCCCCACGCAGTAGGGGACTACACCGACGATAAACTCATCTTT
TRDV2	few	TRDD3	TRDJ3	CACDSTGGYSGDTRQMFF	TGTGCCTGCGACAGCACTGGGGGATACTCAGGGGACACCCGACAGATGTTTTTC
TRDV1	medium-sized	.	TRDJ1	CALGDACLYTDKLIF	TGTGCTCTTGGGGACGCATGCCTGTACACCGATAAACTCATCTTT
TRDV2	medium-sized	.	TRDJ3	CACDTWGPNSWDTRQMFF	TGTGCCTGTGACACTTGGGGACCAAACTCCTGGGACACCCGACAGATGTTTTTC
TRDV1	.	.	TRDJ1	CALGESPFSSPPYTDKLIF	TGTGCTCTTGGGGAATCCCCCTTCTCCAGCCCCCCATACACCGATAAACTCATCTTT
TRDV1	medium-sized	TRDD3	TRDJ1	CALGERDFPNWGISRGKLIF	TGTGCTCTTGGGGAACGGGACTTCCCCAACTGGGGGATAAGTCGGGGGAAGCTCATCTTT
TRAV29/DV5	.	TRDD3	TRDJ1	CAARFTSRAKAYWGIPTWADKLIF	TGTGCAGCAAGATTCACATCTAGGGCTAAGGCATACTGGGGGATACCTACCTGGGCCGATAAACTCATCTTT